These 27 T cell receptor beta chains originate from one sample sequenced in a study of T cells in women clearing cervical HPV infection. Clones were sequenced by immunoSEQ multiplex PCR, and TCRdb holds only the in-frame ones, with some missing. The sample is made up of 20,000 to 25,000 clones, and the top ten hold 2% to 3% of it. The specimen sequenced was blood buffy coat. All receptors derive from a woman between 18 and 70 years old with a cervical HPV16 infection that either progressed to CIN3+ or cleared (not recorded which).

With respect to this clone: From the germline J gene comes the end of the CDR3, since the read stops 3 residues before it. The chain joins TRBV2 to TRBJ1-4; no reliable D call. Germline V gene data show CDR1 as SNHLY and CDR2 as FYNNEI. The CDR3 is 12 amino acids. The CDR3 here is CASSYIPSPLFF. The part of the CDR3 DNA that was read is TGTGCCAGCAGTTACATCCCATCACCA.

Details on this clone: The read falls 3 residues short of the CDR3 end, and the missing part is taken from the germline J gene. V usage is TRBV18 and J usage is TRBJ1-1; D is unclear. The CDR3 is made up of 13 amino acids. Germline-derived CDR1 and CDR2 are KGHSH and LQKENI. With 2 bases removed from V and 5 bases from J, the gap between germline ends came to 9 bases. This CDR3 is CASSPGLGTEAFF. Partial CDR3 DNA: TGTGCCAGCTCACCAGGGCTTGGGACTGAA.

To note about this clone: The read terminates 3 residues ahead of where the CDR3 ends, so the germline J gene completes it. The chain employs TRBV5-1 and TRBJ1-1; a weak D match, TRBD1 (5 bases). Trimming left V 0 bases short and J 1 base short, with 7 bases between. The CDR3 covers 14 residues. CDR1 is SGHRS, CDR2 YFSETQ, per germline. CDR3 DNA (partial): TGCGCCAGCAGCTTGGGGACATCGAACACTGAA. Protein product: CASSLGTSNTE. The full CDR3 protein is CASSLGTSNTEAFF.

Of note for this clone: The read terminates 3 residues ahead of where the CDR3 ends, so the germline J gene completes it. V usage is TRBV29-1 and J usage is TRBJ2-1; 10 bases are a match to TRBD2. CDR3 size: 15 residues. Trimming took 3 bases from V and 5 from J; bases not matched to a gene: 7. Germline assignment: CDR1 SQVTM and CDR2 ANQGSEA. The CDR3 DNA, read in part, is TGCAGCGTTGACCCTCTAGCGGGAGTGCACAATGAG. It translates to CSVDPLAGVHNE. The full CDR3 protein reads CSVDPLAGVHNEQFF.

Details on this clone: The DNA ends 3 residues before the CDR3 does, and the rest of the CDR3 is filled in from the germline J gene. The chain combines TRBV12-5 with TRBJ2-2; 9 nucleotides line up with TRBD1. CDR1 LGHNT and CDR2 FRNRAP come from the germline V gene. This CDR3 has 17 amino acids. The part of the CDR3 DNA that was read is TGTGCTAGTGCACTGGGACAGGGTGGATCGGGTGCGGAAAAG. Translation: CASALGQGGSGAEK. The CDR3 in full is CASALGQGGSGAEKLFF.

Partial CDR3 DNA: TGTGCCAGCAGCGTAGCTTACAGAACCTACAATGAG. Amino acids: CASSVAYRTYNE. The whole CDR3 sequence is CASSVAYRTYNEQFF. This chain uses TRBV9 with TRBJ2-1; D gene ambiguous. The DNA ends 3 residues before the CDR3 does, and the rest of the CDR3 is filled in from the germline J gene. Deletions cut 0 bases from V and 2 bases from J, with 9 bases between. The CDR3 has 15 amino acids. Germline V gene lookup returns CDR1 SGDLS and CDR2 YYNGEE.

With regard to this clone: An end of the junction does not agree with germline; a read error may underlie this. The DNA ends 3 residues before the CDR3 does, and the rest of the CDR3 is filled in from the germline J gene. This chain uses TRBV4-2 with TRBJ1-2, with 8 nucleotides matching TRBD1. CDR1 is LGHNA, CDR2 YNFKEQ, per germline. The CDR3 is 13 amino acids. CDR3 sequence reads: CASRQGQGGGYTF. The part of the CDR3 DNA that was read is TGTGCCAGCAGACAAGGACAGGGTGGAGGC.

A remark on this clone: From the germline J gene comes the end of the CDR3, since the read stops 3 residues before it. This chain links TRBV20-1 with TRBJ2-7, with 7 bases lining up with TRBD1. Germline V gene lookup returns CDR1 DFQATT and CDR2 SNEGSKA (reference sequence). V was pared by 7 bases and J by 5 bases, with 11 bases of the junction left unmatched. This CDR3 has 13 amino acids. The chain's CDR3 is CSVEPRQGDEQYF. The CDR3 bases that were read are TGCAGTGTTGAGCCCCGACAGGGCGACGAG.

On this clone: Sequencing ends 3 residues short of the CDR3 end; the germline J gene provides the rest. This sequence joins TRBV29-1 and TRBJ1-4; no firm D call. The germline V gene has CDR1 SQVTM and CDR2 ANQGSEA. The CDR3 loop spans 13 amino acids. The CDR3: CSVYSLRHSPLFF. The DNA read from the CDR3 is TGCAGCGTCTACAGCCTTCGCCATTCACCA.

A note on this clone: The read falls 3 residues short of the CDR3 end, and the missing part is taken from the germline J gene. J is TRBJ1-2 and V is TRBV2; 7 positions agree with TRBD1. The germline V gene has CDR1 SNHLY and CDR2 FYNNEI. The CDR3 totals 12 residues. V gave up 9 bases and J gave up 4 bases; unmatched junction bases: 5. The part of the CDR3 DNA that was read is TGTGCCAGAGGGGGACAGACCTATGGC. This gives the protein CARGGQTYG. From start to end, the CDR3 is CARGGQTYGYTF.

Points on this clone: The CDR3 end lies 3 residues beyond the end of the read and is filled in from the germline J gene. This chain joins TRBV18 and TRBJ1-2, with 8 bases that match TRBD1. The CDR3 totals 15 residues. CDR1 KGHSH and CDR2 LQKENI come from the germline V gene. The sequenced CDR3 bases are TGTGCCAGCTCCCTCTTGCAGGGGGCGAGCGATGAC. Translating gives CASSLLQGASDD. The CDR3 as a whole reads CASSLLQGASDDYTF.

As concerns this clone: The sequenced fragment ends 3 residues before the CDR3 boundary, so the rest is inferred from the germline J gene. The chain is built from TRBV7-9 and TRBJ1-5, with D perhaps matching TRBD1 (5 bases). Germline CDR1 SEHNR, CDR2 FQNEAQ (reference sequence). The CDR3 has 15 amino acids. Deletions cut 3 bases from V and 7 bases from J, with 16 bases between. The chain's CDR3 is CASSLLAQGGQPQHF. The CDR3 bases that were read are TGTGCCAGCAGCTTGCTTGCGCAGGGTGGACAGCCC.

With respect to this clone: The read ends 3 residues before the CDR3 terminus; that terminus is restored from the germline J gene. V gene TRBV28 combines with J gene TRBJ2-7; D is unresolved. Per germline, CDR1 MDHEN and CDR2 SYDVKM. The length of the CDR3 is 13 residues. Trimming stripped 6 bases from V and 3 bases from J, with 12 bases between. CDR3 amino acids: CASRLPLIYEQYF. The DNA read from the CDR3 is TGTGCCAGCAGGCTACCTTTAATCTACGAG.

Points on this clone: The read stops 3 residues short of the end of the CDR3; the missing end is completed from the germline J gene. The rearrangement links TRBV18 to TRBJ2-2, with D unresolved. CDR1 is KGHSH, CDR2 LQKENI, per germline. V lost 0 bases and J lost 3, with 11 bases in between. The CDR3 consists of 16 residues. CDR3 DNA (partial): TGTGCCAGCTCACCACCTTCAAGGCCCTACACCGGGGAG. Encoded protein: CASSPPSRPYTGE. The whole CDR3 reads CASSPPSRPYTGELFF. The full variable domain, in which reference TRBV18 and TRBJ2-2 provide the parts outside the CDR3, is NAGVMQNPRHLVRRRGQEARLRCSPMKGHSHVYWYRQLPEEGLKFMVYLQKENIIDESGMPKERFSAEFPKEGPSILRIQQVVRGDSAAYFCASSPPSRPYTGELFFGEGSRLTVL.

Details on this clone: The read ends 3 residues shy of where the CDR3 ends; the end is completed using the germline J gene. The rearrangement joins TRBV18 to TRBJ1-1; 7 bases match TRBD1. After removal of 5 bases from V and 0 bases from J, the junction contained 6 bases not matched to a gene. The germline gives CDR1 KGHSH, CDR2 LQKENI. The CDR3 is made up of 15 amino acids. The covered CDR3 bases are TGTGCCAGCTCAGCTCGGGACAGCCTGAACACTGAA. As protein: CASSARDSLNTE. The full CDR3 reads CASSARDSLNTEAFF.

Worth noting for this clone: The observed sequence ends 3 residues before the CDR3 terminus, with the missing tail filled in from the germline J gene. The rearrangement joins TRBV29-1 to TRBJ2-1; D perhaps matches TRBD1 (5 bases). V shed 4 bases and J shed 2 bases, with 12 bases lying between them. The CDR3 loop spans 14 amino acids. The germline V gene encodes CDR1 SQVTM and CDR2 ANQGSEA. CDR3 DNA (partial): TGCAGCGTTGTCGGCAGGGTTGCCTACAATGAG. As protein: CSVVGRVAYNE. The full-length CDR3 reads as CSVVGRVAYNEQFF.

Comment on this clone: The read terminates 3 residues before the CDR3 end, so the remaining end is supplied by the germline J gene. The V gene is TRBV5-1, the J gene TRBJ1-1, with D hard to call. The germline V gene encodes CDR1 SGHRS and CDR2 YFSETQ. This CDR3 has 17 residues. The V end was cut by 1 base, the J end by 3 bases, with 19 bases between. This CDR3 reads CASSLQVRLSAYTEAFF. The sequenced part of the CDR3 DNA is TGCGCCAGCAGCTTGCAGGTACGGTTATCGGCGTACACTGAA.

The part of the CDR3 DNA that was read is TGTGCCTGCATCTTCCCGGGGCAGGGGTTAAAA. This gives the protein CACIFPGQGLK. The entire CDR3 is CACIFPGQGLKAFF. The rearrangement joins TRBV2 to TRBJ1-1; D is possibly TRBD1 (6 bases). The CDR3 goes on 3 residues after the read ends, and that part is filled in from the germline J gene. The V gene's germline CDR1 is SNHLY and CDR2 FYNNEI. This CDR3 is 14 amino acids long.

Points on this clone: The read finishes 3 residues shy of the CDR3 end, and the germline J gene is used to complete it. The chain recombines TRBV5-1 with TRBJ2-1; TRBD2 matches 8 bases. Germline V gives CDR1 SGHRS, CDR2 YFSETQ. The length of the CDR3 is 18 residues. With V trimmed by 0 bases and J by 5 bases, 13 bases remained unmatched. The sequenced part of the CDR3 DNA is TGCGCCAGCAGCTTGGAACCCCTAGCGGGTATACTTAACAATGAG. It specifies CASSLEPLAGILNNE. The entire CDR3 protein is CASSLEPLAGILNNEQFF.

On this clone itself: The read halts 3 residues ahead of the CDR3 end, with the missing end drawn from the germline J gene. The V call is TRBV28, the J call TRBJ2-7; 7 positions agree with TRBD2. Germline CDR1 is MDHEN and CDR2 is SYDVKM. V lost 7 bases, J lost 3 bases, and 15 bases stayed unmatched. The CDR3 has 16 residues. This CDR3 is CASTTPWASGYYEQYF. The covered CDR3 bases are TGTGCCAGCACCACCCCGTGGGCTAGCGGCTACTACGAG.

In the case of this clone: The CDR3 goes on 3 residues after the read ends, and that part is filled in from the germline J gene. This rearrangement joins TRBV7-3 to TRBJ1-2, with a weak D call TRBD1 (6 bases). Germline V lookup: CDR1 SGHTA, CDR2 FQGTGA. This CDR3 region has 16 residues. CDR3: CASSHRLAGGTDTYTF. The DNA read from the CDR3 is TGTGCCAGCAGCCATCGACTAGCGGGGGGCACAGATACC.

Remarks on this clone: The read terminates 3 residues ahead of where the CDR3 ends, so the germline J gene completes it. The chain carries TRBV5-5 and TRBJ2-4; the D gene is possibly TRBD1 (6 bases). Germline CDR1 is SGHKS and CDR2 is YYEKEE (reference sequence). The CDR3 loop spans 13 amino acids. Trimming cost V 2 bases and J 7 bases, with 10 bases left between them. The CDR3: CASSLLQGNIQYF. Partial CDR3 DNA: TGTGCCAGCAGCTTACTTCAGGGGAACATT.

Note on this clone: From the germline J gene comes the end of the CDR3, since the read stops 3 residues before it. V is TRBV7-2 and J is TRBJ2-3, with TRBD2 identical over 9 bases. The V gene's germline CDR1 is SGHTA and CDR2 FQGNSA. Trimming took 2 bases from V and 0 from J; bases not matched to a gene: 0. This CDR3 spans 15 amino acids. CDR3 sequence: CASSLTSGSTDTQYF. CDR3 bases read: TGTGCCAGCAGCTTAACTAGCGGGAGCACAGATACG.

Concerning this clone: The read ends 3 residues early relative to the CDR3; the germline J gene fills the gap. The gene calls are TRBV20-1 and TRBJ1-6; no definite D call. CDR3 length: 13 residues. Germline V gives CDR1 DFQATT, CDR2 SNEGSKA (reference sequence). The CDR3 is CSAERGRLGPLHF. CDR3 DNA, as far as it was read: TGCAGTGCCGAACGGGGTAGGCTGGGGCCC.

Concerning this clone itself: The DNA ends 3 residues before the CDR3 does, and the rest of the CDR3 is filled in from the germline J gene. This chain joins TRBV19 and TRBJ2-7; TRBD2 matches 8 bases. Germline V gives CDR1 LNHDA, CDR2 SQIVND (reference sequence). Unmatched junction bases numbered 1, after V lost 6 bases and J lost 3 bases. This CDR3 comprises 12 residues. The covered CDR3 bases are TGTGCCAGTAGCGGGGGGGGCTACGAG. Translating gives CASSGGGYE. The complete CDR3 sequence is CASSGGGYEQYF.

Comment on this clone: The read halts 3 residues ahead of the CDR3 end, with the missing end drawn from the germline J gene. V and J are TRBV19 and TRBJ1-2, with a tentative D call TRBD1 (5 bases). CDR3 size: 15 residues. Germline values: CDR1 LNHDA, CDR2 SQIVND (reference sequence). The CDR3 bases that were read are TGTGCCAGTAGTTCGGGACTAGCGCTCTACAATGAC. Amino acids: CASSSGLALYND. The entire CDR3 sequence reads CASSSGLALYNDYTF.

As to this clone: The read comes to an end 3 residues before the CDR3 does, leaving the germline J gene to fill in the end. The J gene is TRBJ1-2, the V gene TRBV20-1, with 9 bases aligning to TRBD1. The germline CDR1 and CDR2 sequences are DFQATT and SNEGSKA (reference sequence). This CDR3 comprises 15 residues. The ends lost 0 bases at V and 6 bases at J; junction bases unmatched: 8. The CDR3 bases that were read are TGCAGTGCTAGAGATCCGAGGACAGGGGCGGATGGC. It codes for CSARDPRTGADG. The full CDR3 is CSARDPRTGADGYTF.